These T cell receptor beta chains were read from a single sample in a study of a mutant IDH1 vaccine in newly diagnosed glioma. Method: immunoSEQ multiplex PCR; TCRdb's copy keeps in-frame clones and lacks some. This repertoire shows tens of thousands of clones, almost 85% found once; its top ten account for 5.3%. The source was PBMCs, collected from a glioma patient treated with radiotherapy, temozolomide or both. These TCRs come from a man aged 40-49 years with glioma. Some clones in this sample may be carry-over from other donors' samples. The CDR3 runs from the conserved cysteine through the conserved F or W. D genes are given only for firm matches. Size is stated for part of the rows, as once, few or many counts, or as a class when the clone is expanded.

few	TRBD1	TRBJ1-1	TRBV5-1	TGCGCCAGCAGCTTAAGACAGGGAGTGAACACTGAAGCTTTCTTT	CASSLRQGVNTEAFF
-	-	TRBJ1-2	TRBV7-8	TGTGCCAGCAGCTTACTTTCAGGGGATAGTGGCTACACCTTC	CASSLLSGDSGYTF
few	-	TRBJ2-7	TRBV5-1	TGCGCCAGCAGCTTGGTCGGGGACGGTATCGGCGAGCAGTACTTC	CASSLVGDGIGEQYF
-	TRBD1	TRBJ1-4	TRBV7-9	TGTGCCAGCAGCCCACCGGGACAGGGTGAAAAACTGTTTTTT	CASSPPGQGEKLFF
-	-	TRBJ2-2	TRBV5-4	TGTGCCAGCAGCTTGTCACAGGGTTGGGTAAACGGGGAGCTGTTTTTT	CASSLSQGWVNGELFF
-	TRBD1	TRBJ1-2	TRBV2	TGTGCCAGCAGACGACAGGGGACTGAAAACTATGGCTACACCTTC	CASRRQGTENYGYTF
-	-	TRBJ1-1	TRBV19	TGTGCCAGTAGTATAGATCCGTCCCGGGGGTGGAACACTGAAGCTTTCTTT	CASSIDPSRGWNTEAFF
-	-	TRBJ2-1	TRBV9	TGTGCCAGCAGCGTAGCCCGCCGTGGGGATGAGCAGTTCTTC	CASSVARRGDEQFF
-	TRBD1	TRBJ1-2	TRBV4-2	TGTGCCAGCAGCCAAGAACAGGGGGACTTAAACTATGGCTACACCTTC	CASSQEQGDLNYGYTF
few	-	TRBJ2-3	TRBV5-1	TGCGCCAGCAGCTTGTGGCAGGGATCCGCAGATACGCAGTATTTT	CASSLWQGSADTQYF
-	TRBD2	TRBJ2-5	TRBV6-5	TGTGCCAGCAGTTCCACGACTAGCGGGGTGCGAGAGACCCAGTACTTC	CASSSTTSGVRETQYF
-	-	TRBJ1-2	TRBV6-5	TGTGCCAGCCACGCGCCAGGGGACTATGGCTACACCTTC	CASHAPGDYGYTF
few	TRBD1	TRBJ1-6	TRBV5-1	TGCGCCAGCAGCTTGCAGGGGGCAGGTTCACCCCTCCACTTT	CASSLQGAGSPLHF
-	-	TRBJ2-7	TRBV2	TGTGCCAGCAGTGGACAGGAGCAGTACTTC	CASSGQEQYF
-	-	TRBJ2-7	TRBV5-4	TGTGCCAGCAGCTTGGGGTGGGGGAGCTCCTACGAGCAGTACTTC	CASSLGWGSSYEQYF
-	-	TRBJ2-7	TRBV27	TGTGCCAGCAGTTTATTTGCAGTTTATGGTGACTCTAGCTCCTACGAGCAGTACTTC	CASSLFAVYGDSSSYEQYF
-	-	TRBJ2-2	TRBV6-1	TGTGCCAGCAGTGTTTCAGGGCTCGGGGAGCTGTTTTTT	CASSVSGLGELFF
-	-	TRBJ2-5	TRBV5-1	TGCGCCAGCAGCCCGGGATCCAGCTACCAAGAGACCCAGTACTTC	CASSPGSSYQETQYF
-	-	TRBJ2-1	TRBV6-5	TGTGCCAGCAGTTCAACCCGAGCCTACAATGAGCAGTTCTTC	CASSSTRAYNEQFF
once	-	TRBJ1-5	TRBV10-3	TGTGCCATCAGTGAGTCGGGAGGGGCCGTAGGGTATCAGCCCCAGCATTTT	CAISESGGAVGYQPQHF
-	-	TRBJ1-3	TRBV30	TGTGCCTGGAGTGTATGGGGGCCGACAAAGGTCCCGGCAAACACCATATATTTT	CAWSVWGPTKVPANTIYF
-	-	TRBJ1-2	TRBV7-9	TGTGCCAGCAGCTTAGGGGGCTTGACCGAGAACTATGGCTACACCTTC	CASSLGGLTENYGYTF
once	-	TRBJ2-5	TRBV4-1	TGCGCCAGCAGCCATCGGACGGCCCAGTACTTC	CASSHRTAQYF
-	TRBD1	TRBJ2-7	TRBV27	TGTGCCAGCAGTTTATCGACAGGGGGACACTACGAGCAGTACTTC	CASSLSTGGHYEQYF
-	-	TRBJ1-6	TRBV6-5	TGTGCCAGCAGCCGGACAGTCGGGGGATCACCCCTCCACTTT	CASSRTVGGSPLHF
-	TRBD2	TRBJ2-4	TRBV18	TGTGCCAGCTCGCCCGAGGCGGGGGGGCTGGGTAGCATTCAGTACTTC	CASSPEAGGLGSIQYF
-	TRBD2	TRBJ2-1	TRBV6-5	TGTGCCAGCAGTCCCCCGGGGGGTGAGCAGTTCTTC	CASSPPGGEQFF